The T cell receptor (beta chain) under discussion was sequenced for a study of T cell repertoires in cytomegalovirus infection. Each CDR3 protein gets one entry after TCRdb re-called the reads with MiXCR. This table has 300,000 to 400,000 distinct CDR3 sequences, roughly 20% appearing once. Study observations and caveats: CMV-specific TCR beta clonotypes restricted by HLA-C were the ones dominating the ex vivo response.

This clonotype was observed many times. The antigen is not known. The CDR3 spans 14 residues. V lost 5 bases to trimming and J lost 10 bases, with 18 bases between them. Germline V gene data show CDR1 as SGHTA and CDR2 as FQGNSA. This receptor was identified in a human donor in good health (CMV status not recorded). Some clones in this sample may be carry-over from other donors' samples. Sequences were obtained from PBMCs. The V call is TRBV7-2, the J call TRBJ1-5; possibly TRBD1 for D (6 bases). CDR3 nucleotide sequence: TGTGCCAGCAGCATCCGGGACAACGAACGCCCCCAGCATTTT. It is translated as CASSIRDNERPQHF.